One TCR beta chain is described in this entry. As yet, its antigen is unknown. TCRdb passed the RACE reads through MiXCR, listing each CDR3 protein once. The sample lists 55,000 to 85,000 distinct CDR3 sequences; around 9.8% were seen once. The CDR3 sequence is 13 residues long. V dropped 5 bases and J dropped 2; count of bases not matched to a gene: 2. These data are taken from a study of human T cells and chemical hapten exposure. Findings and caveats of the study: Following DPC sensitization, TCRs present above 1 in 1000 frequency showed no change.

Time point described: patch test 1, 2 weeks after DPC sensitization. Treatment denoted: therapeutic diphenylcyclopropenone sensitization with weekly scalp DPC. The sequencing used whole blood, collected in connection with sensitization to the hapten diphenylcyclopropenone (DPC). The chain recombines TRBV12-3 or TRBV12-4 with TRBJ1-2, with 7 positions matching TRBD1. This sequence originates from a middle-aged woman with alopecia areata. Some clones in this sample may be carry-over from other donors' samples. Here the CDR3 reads CASSPQGNYGYTF. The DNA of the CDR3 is TGTGCCAGCAGTCCACAGGGGAACTATGGCTACACCTTC.